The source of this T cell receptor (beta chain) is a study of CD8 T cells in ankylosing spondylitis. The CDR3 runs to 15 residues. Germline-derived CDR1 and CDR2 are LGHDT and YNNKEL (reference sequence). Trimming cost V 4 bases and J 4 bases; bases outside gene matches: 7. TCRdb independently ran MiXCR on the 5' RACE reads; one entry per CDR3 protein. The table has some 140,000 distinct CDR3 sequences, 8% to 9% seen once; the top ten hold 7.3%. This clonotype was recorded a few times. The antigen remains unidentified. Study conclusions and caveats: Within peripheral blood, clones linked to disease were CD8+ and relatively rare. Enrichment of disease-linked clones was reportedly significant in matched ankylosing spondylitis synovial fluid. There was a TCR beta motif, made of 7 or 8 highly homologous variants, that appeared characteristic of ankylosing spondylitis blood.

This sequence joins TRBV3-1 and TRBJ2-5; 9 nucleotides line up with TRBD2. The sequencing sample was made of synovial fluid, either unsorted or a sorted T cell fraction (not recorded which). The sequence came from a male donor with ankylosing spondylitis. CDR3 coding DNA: TGTGCCAGCAGCCGTCGCGGGGGGGCCGGAGAGACCCAGTACTTC. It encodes CASSRRGGAGETQYF.